Below, one T cell receptor (beta chain) is given with its context. Its antigen is not identified. The CDR3 runs 15 residues. Trimming stripped 6 bases from V and 2 bases from J, with 13 bases between. Germline-derived CDR1 and CDR2 are MNHEY and SVGAGI. This sample stems from a study of Ad26.COV2.S vaccination and SARS-CoV-2 variants. General study results and limits: The TCR breadth and depth analyses may have produced an underestimate of total T cell responses. Following vaccination, spike-specific CD8+ and CD4+ T cell responses reportedly exhibited substantial breadth. Participants in the vaccine arm had higher spike-specific TCR breadth; placebo recipients had lower. Similar non-spike TCR breadth was seen in vaccine and placebo recipients.

The method was immunoSEQ multiplex PCR; TCRdb's version includes in-frame clones alone and lacks a portion of them. The table lists about 350,000 clones, 92% of them singletons. The receptor comes from a human donor who had recovered from COVID-19. The chain is built from TRBV6-5 and TRBJ2-2, with a possible D match to TRBD2 (6 bases). The specimen comprised peripheral blood, sampled after recovery from COVID-19. For the CDR3, the DNA is TGTGCCAGCAGGATCTCCGGGACTAACACCGGGGAGCTGTTTTTT. It is translated as CASRISGTNTGELFF.